This TCR beta chain was observed in a study of T cells in Graves' hyperthyroidism and ophthalmopathy. This clonotype has ten or more counts. RNA transcripts served as the template for amplifying TCR beta CDR3 regions. In the first-round RT-PCR of the TCR CDR3, the HTBI primer set was used. TCRdb re-derived calls from the multiplex PCR reads in MiXCR, one entry per CDR3 protein. The data contain nearly 600,000 distinct CDR3 sequences, about 14% of them seen just once; the ten biggest clones take up around 5.4%. Specimen: blood. The receptor's source is a young woman with Graves' hyperthyroidism that later progressed to Graves' ophthalmopathy.

CDR3 nucleotides: TGTGCCAGCAGCTCAACCGACAGGACCGTTATCTCGCCCTCCTACGAGCAGTACTTC. Amino acids: CASSSTDRTVISPSYEQYF. The chain joins TRBV7-9 to TRBJ2-7; a weak D match, TRBD1 (6 bases). Germline V lookup: CDR1 SEHNR, CDR2 FQNEAQ (reference sequence). V was cut by 4 bases and J by 0 bases, with 25 bases left in between. CDR3 size: 19 residues.